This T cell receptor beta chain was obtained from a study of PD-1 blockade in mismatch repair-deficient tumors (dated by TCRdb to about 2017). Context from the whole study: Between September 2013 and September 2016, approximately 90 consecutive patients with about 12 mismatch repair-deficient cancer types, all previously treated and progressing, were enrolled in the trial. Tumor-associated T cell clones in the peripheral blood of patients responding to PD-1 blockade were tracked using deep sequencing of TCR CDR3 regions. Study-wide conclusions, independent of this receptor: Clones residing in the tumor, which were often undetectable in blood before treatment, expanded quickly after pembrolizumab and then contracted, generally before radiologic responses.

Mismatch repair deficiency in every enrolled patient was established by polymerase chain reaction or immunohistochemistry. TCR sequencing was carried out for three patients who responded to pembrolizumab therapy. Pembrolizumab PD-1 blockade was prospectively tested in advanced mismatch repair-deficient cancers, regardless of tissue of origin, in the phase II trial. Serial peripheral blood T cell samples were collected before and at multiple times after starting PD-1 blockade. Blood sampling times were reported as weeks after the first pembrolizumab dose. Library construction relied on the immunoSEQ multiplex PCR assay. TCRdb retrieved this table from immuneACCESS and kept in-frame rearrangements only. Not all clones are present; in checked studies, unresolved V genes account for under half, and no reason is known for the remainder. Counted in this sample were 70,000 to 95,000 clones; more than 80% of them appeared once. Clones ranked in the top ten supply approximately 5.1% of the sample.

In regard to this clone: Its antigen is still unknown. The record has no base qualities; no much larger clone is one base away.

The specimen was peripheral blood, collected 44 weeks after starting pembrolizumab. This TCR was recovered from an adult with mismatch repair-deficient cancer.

The DNA is TGTGCCAGCAGTCCGGACAGGGGGCGGTACGAGCAGTACTTC. It encodes CASSPDRGRYEQYF. This chain joins TRBV2 to TRBJ2-7, and TRBD1 aligns with 11 junction nucleotides. The CDR3 holds 14 amino acids from the cysteine to the phenylalanine. Only CDR3 DNA remains: 42 bases, in frame from the first base. CDR1 and CDR2 are drawn from the germline V gene: SNHLY, FYNNEI. V ends up 5 bases short and J 4 bases short, with an unmatched junction base count of 4.